A single sample is the source of the 9 T cell receptor beta chains below, sequenced in a study of T cells in women clearing cervical HPV infection. Generated by immunoSEQ multiplex PCR, the TCRdb table keeps only in-frame clones and is missing some. Recorded for this sample: fewer than 10,000 clones. Sequenced: blood buffy coat. These TCRs come from a woman between 18 and 70 years old with a cervical HPV16 infection that either progressed to CIN3+ or cleared (not recorded which).

This clone is deemed medium-sized by its frequency. The read gets to within 3 residues of the CDR3 end, and the germline J gene fills in the rest. The rearrangement links TRBV20-1 to TRBJ2-2, with unresolved D. Trimming cost V 6 bases and J 0 bases, with 11 bases left between them. The CDR3 spans 14 residues. Per the germline V gene, CDR1 is DFQATT and CDR2 is SNEGSKA (reference sequence). The sequenced CDR3 bases are TGCAGTGCAAGTGACATCTCGAACACCGGGGAG. Its protein product is CSASDISNTGE. The CDR3 reads in full as CSASDISNTGELFF.

A note on this clone: The missing CDR3 end, 3 residues past where the read stops, is filled in from the germline J gene. The V gene is TRBV7-2, the J gene TRBJ1-2; TRBD1 is a possible D gene (5 bases). The CDR3 totals 14 residues. The germline V gene encodes CDR1 SGHTA and CDR2 FQGNSA. Trimming removed 1 base at V and 2 bases at J, with 8 bases between. The CDR3 sequence is CASSLDRGNYGYTF. Partial CDR3 DNA: TGTGCCAGCAGCTTAGATCGGGGGAACTATGGC.

Of note for this clone: The read is 3 residues too short to cover the CDR3 end, so that end is filled in from the germline J gene. The chain couples TRBV19 to TRBJ2-3; a weak D match, TRBD1 (5 bases). The CDR3 has 13 amino acids. The germline gives CDR1 LNHDA, CDR2 SQIVND (reference sequence). CDR3 in amino acids: CATRQGLGQPQYF. The sequenced part of the CDR3 DNA is TGTGCCACCCGCCAGGGCTTAGGTCAGCCG.

Points on this clone: The read ends 3 residues before the CDR3 terminus; that terminus is restored from the germline J gene. The chain employs TRBV7-9 and TRBJ2-7; D perhaps matches TRBD2 (5 bases). CDR3 length: 13 residues. Trimming removed 5 bases from V and 6 bases from J, with 14 bases in between. From germline, CDR1 is SEHNR and CDR2 FQNEAQ (reference sequence). The part of the CDR3 DNA that was read is TGTGCCAGCAGCCACCCTCTAGGACTCGAG. This translates into CASSHPLGLE. The CDR3 reads in full as CASSHPLGLEQYF.

This clone is deemed medium-sized by its frequency. CDR3 DNA (partial): TGTGCCAGCAGCGTAGCCGGGAGCACAGATACG. The encoded protein is CASSVAGSTDT. The entire CDR3 reads CASSVAGSTDTQYF. V usage is TRBV9 and J usage is TRBJ2-3, with D unclear. Read coverage stops 3 residues before the CDR3 terminus; the germline J gene supplies the remainder. Germline V CDR1 and CDR2: SGDLS, YYNGEE. The CDR3 totals 14 residues. Trimming left V 0 bases short and J 0 bases short, with 5 bases between.

Turning to this clone: With the read ending 3 residues before the CDR3 end, the germline J gene is used to fill in that end. The rearrangement uses TRBV6-4 and TRBJ2-3, with D possibly being TRBD1 (6 bases). Trimming removed 10 bases at V and 6 bases at J, with 20 bases between. This CDR3 contains 14 residues. Germline assignment: CDR1 MRHNA and CDR2 SNTAGT. CDR3 DNA (partial): TGTGCCACCTCACGGGACACCCAAGCGGATACG. Translated, it gives CATSRDTQADT. The full-length CDR3 reads as CATSRDTQADTQYF.

Notes on this clone: The read finishes 3 residues shy of the CDR3 end, and the germline J gene is used to complete it. The chain couples TRBV6-1 to TRBJ2-2; 7 positions agree with TRBD2. CDR1 and CDR2 (germline): MNHNS, SASEGT. The CDR3 extends over 16 amino acids. J lost 1 base, V lost 0 bases, and 2 bases had no gene match. CDR3 in amino acids: CASSEAGGVNTGELFF. The sequenced CDR3 bases are TGTGCCAGCAGTGAAGCGGGGGGGGTGAACACCGGGGAG.

This clone is deemed medium-sized by its frequency. The read halts 3 residues ahead of the CDR3 end, with the missing end drawn from the germline J gene. The V call is TRBV5-1, the J call TRBJ1-2, with TRBD1 as a possible D gene (6 bases). CDR1 is SGHRS, CDR2 YFSETQ, per germline. The CDR3 contains 13 residues. CDR3 protein: CASSLVAGQGYTF. CDR3 DNA (partial): TGCGCCAGCAGCTTGGTGGCCGGACAGGGC.

This clone registers medium-sized by frequency. The CDR3 end falls 3 residues outside the read, so it is completed with the germline J gene. The chain couples TRBV29-1 to TRBJ1-1; D is perhaps TRBD1 (6 bases). Germline CDR1 and CDR2: SQVTM and ANQGSEA. V dropped 7 bases and J dropped 4 bases, with 16 bases sitting between them. The CDR3 consists of 13 residues. The CDR3 DNA, read in part, is TGCAGCGGGGAGGCAGGGGCCGGCACTGAA. It codes for CSGEAGAGTE. The CDR3 in full is CSGEAGAGTEAFF.